The T cell receptor (beta chain) under discussion was sequenced for a study of T cell changes during pregnancy in multiple sclerosis (dated by TCRdb to about 2019). A note on the overall study: Changes in the T cell repertoire over the course of pregnancy were examined in this study in women with multiple sclerosis.

Clipping removes 2 bases from V and 9 bases from J, with 7 as the unmatched junction base count. Including cysteine and phenylalanine, the CDR3 has 14 amino acids. Solely the CDR3 DNA is kept, with 42 bases framed from the first base. CDR1 LNHDA and CDR2 SQIVND were looked up in the germline V gene (reference sequence). Comment on this clone: Its target antigen remains unknown. It has no much larger one-base neighbor in the sample; base qualities were not kept.

The method was the immunoSEQ multiplex PCR assay. TCRdb re-hosts the immuneACCESS table, in-frame sequences only. Its copies lack some clones; in the studies checked, an unresolved V gene accounts for under half of them, and the cause for the rest is not known. This sample has some 50,000 clones in its table, and 92% of those were observed once. The top ten clones comprise approximately 0.18% of the sample. This receptor was obtained from a female donor with multiple sclerosis, enrolled in a pregnancy study. Sequences were derived from CD4+ T cells from peripheral blood mononuclear cells, sampled in the second trimester of pregnancy. Recombination joined TRBV19 with TRBJ2-4, and TRBD1 aligns with 7 junction nucleotides. The CDR3 here reads CASSIQGDRGIQYF. The nucleotides are TGTGCCAGTAGTATACAGGGGGATAGGGGCATTCAGTACTTC.